Listed here are 5 T cell receptor beta chains from one sample, sequenced in a study of regulatory T cells in long-lasting Graves disease. Relying on iRepertoire HTBI primers and Arm-PCR of CDR3 regions, the team built TCR beta libraries. TCRdb analysed the multiplex PCR reads with MiXCR anew, one entry per CDR3 protein. The data show hundreds of thousands of distinct CDR3 sequences, 15% seen once. Time point reported: newly diagnosed GD, antithyroid drugs for less than 3 months. Extracted PBMC RNA gave rise to the TCR library. The same specimen was also included in a second study, on T cells in Graves' hyperthyroidism and ophthalmopathy.

Sequences were derived from peripheral blood mononuclear cells (PBMCs), sampled at new diagnosis, from a patient treated with antithyroid drugs. The receptors shown here come from a woman between 40 and 50 years old with Graves disease.

The sample holds many counts of this clonotype. The chain links TRBV11-2 to TRBJ2-1; 7 nucleotides line up with TRBD2. V was clipped by 0 bases and J by 6 bases; unmatched bases: 8. This CDR3 has 16 amino acids. Germline CDR1 reads SGHAT; CDR2 reads FQNNGV. Written as DNA, the CDR3 is TGTGCCAGCAGCTTAGATCGTAGCGGGTTAGGCAATGAGCAGTTCTTC. It encodes CASSLDRSGLGNEQFF.

This clonotype was observed many times. This chain joins TRBV28 and TRBJ2-7; D gene unclear. The CDR3 consists of 13 residues. Germline loops: CDR1 MDHEN, CDR2 SYDVKM. Trimming took 6 bases from V and 2 from J, leaving 11 bases between them. The CDR3 sequence is CASSLGAPYEQYF. CDR3 DNA sequence: TGTGCCAGCAGCTTAGGTGCTCCCTACGAGCAGTACTTC.

The chain is built from TRBV20-1 and TRBJ2-3, with 11 bases fitting TRBD2. The CDR3 has 17 amino acids. Germline V gene data show CDR1 as DFQATT and CDR2 as SNEGSKA (reference sequence). After removal of 3 bases from V and 2 bases from J, the junction contained 10 bases not matched to a gene. The CDR3 DNA reads as TGCAGTGCTAGCCGTAGACTAGCGGGATCTTCCACAGATACGCAGTATTTT. This encodes CSASRRLAGSSTDTQYF.

This clonotype was detected many times. V is TRBV11-2 and J is TRBJ2-1; possible D gene TRBD2, 5 bases. Trimming pared 5 bases from V and 9 bases from J, leaving 14 bases between. This CDR3 spans 13 amino acids. CDR1 and CDR2 (germline): SGHAT, FQNNGV. The CDR3 protein is CASSTPLAPEQFF. CDR3 DNA: TGTGCCAGCAGCACTCCGCTAGCCCCTGAGCAGTTCTTC.

This clonotype was seen only a few times. The rearrangement links TRBV6-1 to TRBJ2-7, with a possible D match to TRBD2 (6 bases). The V gene's germline CDR1 is MNHNS and CDR2 SASEGT. The CDR3 extends over 12 amino acids. The V and J ends lost 3 bases and 9 bases respectively, with 12 bases between them. Written as DNA, the CDR3 is TGTGCCAGCAGTGAGCGAGGAGGGTTGCAGTACTTC. It translates to CASSERGGLQYF.